These T cell receptor beta chains were read from a single sample in a study of blood T cell repertoires in COVID-19. Sequencing was performed with immunoSEQ multiplex PCR; in TCRdb, only in-frame clones are kept and a portion is missing. Counted here are about 96,000 clones, over 70% occurring once; the ten biggest clones make up about 8.7%. Material for sequencing was peripheral blood. The receptor set was obtained from a man aged 50 to 59 who had recovered from COVID-19. Each CDR3 is given with its conserved first and last residue. D genes are given only for firm matches. Expanded clones are given a class, and other clones once, few, many or no size at all.

>TRBD2|-|16|TRBV27|TRBJ2-7
CASSSRLAGGIYEQYF
TGTGCCAGCAGCTCGCGACTAGCGGGGGGAATCTACGAGCAGTACTTC
>TRBD1|-|16|TRBV5-1|TRBJ1-3
CASSATGTGYGNTIYF
TGCGCCAGCAGCGCAACCGGGACAGGGTACGGAAACACCATATATTTT
>TRBD2|-|17|TRBV7-3|TRBJ2-2
CASSLLSSGGNTGELFF
TGTGCCAGCAGCTTACTCTCTAGCGGGGGCAACACCGGGGAGCTGTTTTTT
>-|-|14|TRBV19|TRBJ1-1
CASRPAGEGTEAFF
TGTGCCAGTAGACCCGCGGGGGAAGGGACTGAAGCTTTCTTT
>-|-|15|TRBV28|TRBJ2-7
CASSPQGQGTYEQYF
TGTGCCAGCAGTCCCCAGGGCCAGGGCACCTACGAGCAGTACTTC
>-|-|18|TRBV6-1|TRBJ2-1
CASSEGTVLESSYNEQFF
TGTGCCAGCAGTGAAGGGACAGTTCTGGAGAGCTCCTACAATGAGCAGTTCTTC
>-|-|14|TRBV6-5|TRBJ2-2
CASKGRGRNGELFF
TGTGCCAGCAAAGGGAGGGGGAGGAACGGGGAGCTGTTTTTT
>-|-|17|TRBV4-1|TRBJ1-2
CASSQDPGRERDYGYTF
TGCGCCAGCAGCCAAGATCCCGGCAGGGAACGTGACTATGGCTACACCTTC
>TRBD2|few|14|TRBV11-2|TRBJ2-7
CASSFRGGLYEQYF
TGTGCCAGCAGCTTCCGCGGGGGTTTATACGAGCAGTACTTC
>-|few|11|TRBV18|TRBJ1-1
CASSRNTEAFF
TGTGCCAGCTCCCGGAACACTGAAGCTTTCTTT
>TRBD2|-|15|TRBV25-1|TRBJ2-1
CASSEPLAGDNEQFF
TGTGCCAGCAGTGAACCCCTTGCGGGAGACAATGAGCAGTTCTTC
>TRBD2|-|17|TRBV3-1/TRBV3-2|TRBJ2-3
CASSSGLAGGGTDTQYF
TGTGCCAGCAGCAGTGGACTAGCGGGAGGAGGTACAGATACGCAGTATTTT
>-|few|13|TRBV5-1|TRBJ1-3
CASSPSSGNTIYF
TGCGCCAGCAGTCCGAGCTCTGGAAACACCATATATTTT
>TRBD2|-|16|TRBV3-1/TRBV3-2|TRBJ2-5
CASSQDTSGSQETQYF
TGTGCCAGCAGCCAAGATACTAGCGGAAGTCAAGAGACCCAGTACTTC
>TRBD1|-|15|TRBV5-4|TRBJ2-7
CASSDTGTVSYEQYF
TGTGCCAGCAGCGATACCGGGACAGTCTCCTACGAGCAGTACTTC
>-|-|15|TRBV30|TRBJ2-2
CAWADERWNTGELFF
TGTGCCTGGGCTGATGAACGGTGGAACACCGGGGAGCTGTTTTTT
>-|-|15|TRBV25-1|TRBJ1-4
CASSEPTELNEKLFF
TGTGCCAGCAGTGAACCGACAGAGCTTAATGAAAAACTGTTTTTT
>TRBD2|few|13|TRBV6-4|TRBJ2-3
CASSERETDTQYF
TGTGCCAGCAGCGAGCGGGAAACAGATACGCAGTATTTT
>-|-|14|TRBV19|TRBJ1-5
CASLQVYSNQPQHF
TGTGCCAGTCTCCAGGTTTATAGCAATCAGCCCCAGCATTTT
>-|-|16|TRBV3-1/TRBV3-2|TRBJ2-1
CASSPQGIQVYNEQFF
TGTGCCAGCAGCCCGCAGGGAATCCAAGTTTACAATGAGCAGTTCTTC
>-|-|16|TRBV28|TRBJ1-6
CASSFPTGTYNSPLHF
TGTGCCAGCAGTTTCCCCACAGGGACCTATAATTCACCCCTCCACTTT
>-|-|13|TRBV13|TRBJ2-5
CASSLASMETQYF
TGTGCCAGCAGCTTAGCTAGCATGGAGACCCAGTACTTC
>TRBD1|-|14|TRBV19|TRBJ1-1
CASSPGGAGTEAFF
TGTGCCAGTAGCCCAGGGGGCGCGGGAACTGAAGCTTTCTTT
>TRBD1|-|16|TRBV19|TRBJ1-6
CASSIQQGAYNSPLHF
TGTGCCAGTAGTATCCAACAGGGGGCCTATAATTCACCCCTCCACTTT
>TRBD2|-|16|TRBV5-4|TRBJ2-3
CASSLMSSGKADTQYF
TGTGCCAGCAGCTTGATGTCTAGCGGGAAGGCAGATACGCAGTATTTT
>TRBD1|-|13|TRBV10-3|TRBJ1-2
CASGQGNVYGYTF
TGTGCCTCAGGACAGGGGAATGTGTATGGCTACACCTTC
>TRBD2|-|16|TRBV10-3|TRBJ2-1
CAISLTSGSSNNEQFF
TGTGCCATCAGCCTGACTAGCGGGAGTTCTAACAATGAGCAGTTCTTC
>TRBD1|-|17|TRBV28|TRBJ1-2
CASSFPGTGIPNYGYTF
TGTGCCAGCAGTTTTCCCGGGACAGGGATTCCGAACTATGGCTACACCTTC
>-|-|11|TRBV11-2|TRBJ2-7
CASTYGYEQYF
TGTGCCAGCACGTACGGGTACGAGCAGTACTTC
>-|-|15|TRBV2|TRBJ1-5
CASSPGWQAYQPQHF
TGTGCCAGCAGTCCTGGGTGGCAGGCCTATCAGCCCCAGCATTTT
>-|few|15|TRBV6-1|TRBJ1-2
CASSEWPSGGYGYTF
TGTGCCAGCAGTGAATGGCCCTCAGGAGGGTATGGCTACACCTTC
>-|once|14|TRBV7-9|TRBJ1-2
CASSLEFSNYGYTF
TGTGCCAGCAGCTTAGAGTTCAGTAACTATGGCTACACCTTC
>TRBD1|-|14|TRBV7-9|TRBJ1-1
CASSVQGGNTEAFF
TGTGCCAGCAGCGTTCAGGGGGGGAACACTGAAGCTTTCTTT
>-|once|15|TRBV5-4|TRBJ2-5
CASSPNFGARETQYF
TGTGCCAGCAGCCCAAACTTTGGGGCGAGGGAGACCCAGTACTTC
>TRBD1|-|13|TRBV19|TRBJ2-3
CASSTRDRTTQYF
TGTGCCAGTAGTACCAGGGACAGAACTACGCAGTATTTT
>TRBD1|-|13|TRBV7-9|TRBJ1-1
CASSLDTGAEAFF
TGTGCCAGCAGCTTAGATACAGGGGCTGAAGCTTTCTTT
>-|-|15|TRBV5-5|TRBJ2-5
CASSLAVSSRETQYF
TGTGCCAGCAGCTTGGCGGTATCTAGCCGAGAGACCCAGTACTTC
>-|-|16|TRBV2|TRBJ2-3
CASSEGIGGSTDTQYF
TGTGCCAGCAGTGAAGGTATCGGGGGTAGCACAGATACGCAGTATTTT
>TRBD2|-|20|TRBV11-2|TRBJ2-4
CASSLDTSGGALIAKNIQYF
TGTGCCAGCAGCTTAGATACTAGCGGGGGGGCACTGATAGCCAAAAACATTCAGTACTTC
>-|-|13|TRBV6-5|TRBJ1-2
CATHPLGADGYTF
TGTGCCACCCACCCCCTGGGGGCCGATGGCTACACCTTC
>-|-|14|TRBV7-2|TRBJ1-1
CASSLGGWNTEAFF
TGTGCCAGCAGCCTCGGGGGATGGAACACTGAAGCTTTCTTT